Each of the 21 T cell receptor beta chains below was sequenced from the same sample in a study of intratumoral heterogeneity in liver cancer. Assay: immunoSEQ multiplex PCR; the TCRdb copy retains only in-frame clones and omits some. The table records 5,500 to 7,500 clones, 68% of them present only once. The sequencing here drew on tumor-adjacent normal tissue, taken before any cancer treatment. The origin of the receptors is a man between 65 and 80 years old with hepatocellular carcinoma.

The V and J genes are TRBV27 and TRBJ1-4; D remains ambiguous. Germline V gives CDR1 MNHEY, CDR2 SMNVEV (reference sequence). The length of the CDR3 is 16 residues. V lost 4 bases, J lost 3 bases, and 15 bases lay in between. CDR3 coding DNA: TGTGCCAGCAGTTCTCTCCCCATGGGCGCTAATGAAAAACTGTTTTTT. It specifies CASSSLPMGANEKLFF.

This clone came up a few times. V usage is TRBV14 and J usage is TRBJ1-2, with a weak D call TRBD1 (6 bases). Trimming removed 0 bases at V and 8 bases at J, with 22 bases between. In germline, CDR1 is SGHDN, CDR2 FVKESK. The CDR3 has 17 amino acids. CDR3 nucleotides: TGTGCCAGCAGCCAAGATAGTGGGCTTCAGGGGTCGGAAGGCTACACCTTC. Translation gives CASSQDSGLQGSEGYTF.

The chain has TRBV5-6 and TRBJ2-3, with 9 bases fitting TRBD1. CDR1 is SGHDT and CDR2 is YYEEEE in the germline V gene. The length of the CDR3 is 14 residues. Trimming at V came to 9 bases and at J to 3 bases, leaving 8 bases not matched to a gene. CDR3 amino acids: CATTGQGLTDTQYF. CDR3 DNA: TGTGCCACTACCGGACAGGGGTTAACAGATACGCAGTATTTT.

This clone showed up just once. The genes are TRBV3-1 (or the pseudogene TRBV3-2) and TRBJ1-3; D is possibly TRBD1 (5 bases). Trimming left V 6 bases short and J 9 bases short, with 15 bases between. The germline V gene has CDR1 LGHDT and CDR2 YNNKEL (reference sequence). This CDR3 region has 13 residues. CDR3 residues: CASSRDEHGTIYF. The CDR3 nucleotides are TGTGCCAGCAGTAGGGACGAGCACGGCACCATATATTTT.

The chain employs TRBV5-1 and TRBJ1-6; weak D call: TRBD1 (6 bases). The CDR3 contains 13 residues. V lost 1 base and J 8 bases, leaving 7 bases between the germline ends. Germline V gene sequence: CDR1 SGHRS, CDR2 YFSETQ. This CDR3 reads CASSLKGDSPLHF. For the CDR3, the DNA is TGCGCCAGCAGCTTGAAGGGGGATTCACCCCTCCACTTT.

This clone was observed a few times. The chain uses TRBV6-4 and TRBJ2-7; possible D gene TRBD1, 6 bases. The ends were cut back, 1 base at V and 6 bases at J, with 10 bases in the middle. This CDR3 region has 13 residues. Per the germline V gene, CDR1 is MRHNA and CDR2 is SNTAGT. The CDR3 DNA sequence: TGTGCCAGCAGTGACTACCCAGGGGCCGAGCAGTACTTC. Encoded protein: CASSDYPGAEQYF.

The J gene is TRBJ1-6, the V gene TRBV18, with a possible D match to TRBD1 (6 bases). The germline gives CDR1 KGHSH, CDR2 LQKENI. Trimming took off 2 bases at V and 10 bases at J, with 12 bases between the two ends. The CDR3 runs 14 residues. The DNA for the CDR3 is TGTGCCAGCTCACCATTCTGGGGACACTCACCCCTCCACTTT. Amino acids: CASSPFWGHSPLHF.

The J gene is TRBJ2-7, the V gene TRBV5-4; tentatively, D is TRBD1 or TRBD2 (5 bases each). Germline V CDR1 and CDR2: SGHNT, YYREEE (reference sequence). This CDR3 has 19 residues. Trimming cost V 2 bases and J 4 bases, with 28 bases left between them. The DNA for the CDR3 is TGTGCCAGCAGCTTACGGACTGACAGACCTCTTCACTTCATTTACGAGCAGTACTTC. Its translation is CASSLRTDRPLHFIYEQYF.

This clone is judged large (0.1 to 1%). One end of the junction is discordant with germline, which a read error may explain. V is TRBV15 and J is TRBJ2-1; no clear D. Looked up from germline, CDR1 is LNHNV and CDR2 is YYDKDF (reference sequence). The CDR3 loop spans 14 amino acids. The CDR3 coding sequence is TGTGCCACCAGCGGAGAATGGGGTTACGATGAGCAGTTCTTC. It is translated as CATSGEWGYDEQFF.

The rearrangement joins TRBV5-1 to TRBJ1-2; 10 bases are shared with TRBD1. The V gene's germline CDR1 is SGHRS and CDR2 YFSETQ. The CDR3 has 15 amino acids. V lost 0 bases to trimming and J lost 5 bases; unmatched junction nucleotides: 4. CDR3 in amino acids: CASSLGGTGEYGYTF. The CDR3 DNA sequence: TGCGCCAGCAGCTTGGGAGGGACAGGGGAGTATGGCTACACCTTC.

The V call is TRBV30, the J call TRBJ1-2; perhaps TRBD1 as D (5 bases). Germline CDR1 is GTSNPN and CDR2 is SVGIG (reference sequence). This CDR3 is 13 amino acids long. V lost 5 bases and J lost 5, with 15 bases in between. The CDR3 nucleotides are TGTGCCTGGCATACGACCCCAGGGTATGGCTACACCTTC. This sequence encodes CAWHTTPGYGYTF.

The chain couples TRBV6-1 to TRBJ1-6, with 10 bases aligning to TRBD1. Per the germline V gene, CDR1 is MNHNS and CDR2 is SASEGT. The V and J ends lost 4 bases and 4 bases, in that order; junction bases with no gene match: 4. The CDR3 has 16 amino acids. CDR3 in DNA: TGTGCCAGCAGTGGGGGGACAGGGGAATATAATTCACCCCTCCACTTT. Translated: CASSGGTGEYNSPLHF.

This clone was seen more than once but under ten times. This rearrangement joins TRBV14 to TRBJ2-1, with D perhaps matching TRBD2 (6 bases). V lost 1 base and J 0 bases, leaving 10 bases between the germline ends. The CDR3 extends over 16 amino acids. Germline CDR1 and CDR2: SGHDN and FVKESK. The CDR3 here is CASSQVAGSSYNEQFF. In DNA form, the CDR3 reads TGTGCCAGCAGCCAAGTCGCGGGGAGCTCCTACAATGAGCAGTTCTTC.

Only a few counts were recorded for this clone. The chain couples TRBV3-1 (or the pseudogene TRBV3-2) to TRBJ1-2; possible D gene TRBD1, 6 bases. V was shortened by 0 bases and J by 7 bases, with 12 bases between the two germline ends. The CDR3 is 14 residues long. Per germline, CDR1 LGHDT and CDR2 YNNKEL (reference sequence). CDR3 residues: CASSQDQQGSGYTF. CDR3 DNA sequence: TGTGCCAGCAGCCAAGATCAGCAGGGGTCTGGCTACACCTTC.

The CDR3 DNA reads as TGTGCCATCAGTGGTCGTAGCGGGGGGGCCACAGATACGCAGTATTTT. It translates to CAISGRSGGATDTQYF. The V gene is TRBV10-3, the J gene TRBJ2-3; 11 bases match TRBD2. Trimming took 4 bases from V and 2 from J; bases not matched to a gene: 5. Germline CDR1 and CDR2: ENHRY and SYGVKD. The CDR3 runs to 16 residues.

The chain couples TRBV6-1 to TRBJ1-2; D is perhaps TRBD1 (6 bases). The V end lost 1 base, the J end lost 2 bases, and 11 bases lay between the germline ends. Germline CDR1 is MNHNS and CDR2 is SASEGT. The length of the CDR3 is 15 residues. The CDR3 bases are TGTGCCAGCAGTGAAGTTTTAGGGGGAAACTATGGCTACACCTTC. Its translation is CASSEVLGGNYGYTF.

This rearrangement joins TRBV6-2 or TRBV6-3 to TRBJ1-1, with D perhaps matching TRBD1 (6 bases). Germline V CDR1 and CDR2: MNHEY, SVGEGT. Between the trimmed V and J ends, which lost 5 bases and 7 bases, there was a span of 14 bases. CDR3 size: 13 residues. The CDR3 DNA reads TGTGCCAGCAGTCGCACGGGGGCAGATGAAGCTTTCTTT. This encodes CASSRTGADEAFF.

This clone was seen just once. V and J are TRBV5-1 and TRBJ1-6; D remains ambiguous. Trimming removed 4 bases from V and 5 bases from J, with 13 bases in between. The CDR3 sequence is 15 residues long. Germline lookup yields CDR1 SGHRS and CDR2 YFSETQ. CDR3 sequence reads: CASSTPGANNSPLHF. DNA for the CDR3: TGCGCCAGCAGCACACCGGGAGCGAATAATTCACCCCTCCACTTT.

This clone is labeled medium-sized. V is TRBV30 and J is TRBJ1-5, with no clear D. The CDR3 contains 13 residues. CDR1 and CDR2 from the germline V gene are GTSNPN and SVGIG (reference sequence). V was pared by 2 bases and J by 4 bases, with 9 bases between. CDR3 region: CAWSLGPNQPQHF. The CDR3 DNA sequence: TGTGCCTGGAGTCTGGGCCCGAATCAGCCCCAGCATTTT.

This clone is labeled medium-sized. The V and J genes are TRBV6-6 and TRBJ1-3; D is undetermined. The CDR3 covers 15 residues. CDR1 is MNHNY and CDR2 is SVGAGI in the germline V gene (reference sequence). V dropped 5 bases and J dropped 0 bases, with 11 bases sitting between them. This CDR3 is CASSKTRASGNTIYF. The CDR3, as DNA: TGTGCCAGCAGTAAGACAAGAGCCTCTGGAAACACCATATATTTT.

The V and J genes are TRBV7-2 and TRBJ2-3, with D perhaps matching TRBD2 (5 bases). The CDR3 extends over 15 amino acids. V lost 5 bases to trimming and J lost 2 bases, with 14 bases between them. Per the germline V gene, CDR1 is SGHTA and CDR2 is FQGNSA. CDR3 bases: TGTGCCAGCAGCCCCCCCGGAGCGGACACAGATACGCAGTATTTT. Its protein is CASSPPGADTDTQYF.